This T cell receptor (beta chain) was documented in a study of tumor and adjacent non-tumor tissue in lung cancer. Background on the study: About 4.17 million productive TCRbeta reads were obtained per sample on average. Study outcomes and limitations: Normal lung showed higher cumulative top 100 clone frequency than tumor. Significantly higher TCR diversity was found in tumor than normal lung.

The template was RNA from unsorted bulk tissue. The library came from three nested PCR rounds adapted from ARM-PCR protocols. TCRdb redid the calling of the multiplex PCR reads with MiXCR, one entry per CDR3 protein. The sample lists some 120,000 distinct CDR3 sequences, 66% occurring once. CDR1 SGHNT and CDR2 YENEEA come from the germline V gene. The CDR3 is 16 amino acids. About this clonotype itself: Its specificity is unknown. Relative to the germline gene, one junction end is altered; a read error may explain this.

The chain couples TRBV11-3 to TRBJ2-1; TRBD2 matches 13 bases. The sample comprised lung tumor tissue. The sequence came from a man aged 25-40 years with non-small cell lung cancer. DNA of the CDR3: TGTGCCAGCAGCCAGGGACTAGCGGGAAGTAACAATGAGCAGTTCTTT. Its translation is CASSQGLAGSNNEQFF. The entire variable domain, with the rest obtained from reference TRBV11-3 and TRBJ2-1, is as follows: EAGVVQSPRYKIIEKKQPVAFWCNPISGHNTLYWYLQNLGQGPELLIRYENEEAVDDSQLPKDRFSAERLKGVDSTLKIQPAELGDSAVYLCASSQGLAGSNNEQFFGPGTRLTVL.